The 21 T cell receptor beta chains in this list originate from one sample, sequenced in a study of cytomegalovirus exposure and HLA in healthy donors. Primers: 60 Vbeta forward and 13 Jbeta reverse. Only in-frame clones appear in the TCRdb table, and some are missing; sequencing was by immunoSEQ multiplex PCR. The sample lists about 140,000 clones, roughly 73% occurring once. Sequenced: PBMCs. These receptors were obtained from a man aged 18-30 years in good health and CMV-seropositive.

This chain connects TRBV29-1 to TRBJ1-2; 9 bases are a match to TRBD1. CDR1 and CDR2 from the germline V gene are SQVTM and ANQGSEA. The CDR3 length is 12 residues. V was clipped by 7 bases and J by 6 bases; unmatched bases: 6. The CDR3 coding sequence is TGCAGCGCGTCGGACAGGGGAAATGGCTACACCTTC. Amino acids: CSASDRGNGYTF.

The rearrangement links TRBV30 to TRBJ2-3; 9 bases fit TRBD1. There are 15 residues in the CDR3. With 2 bases clipped from V and 4 bases from J, the junction kept 7 bases outside the gene matches. CDR1 and CDR2 (germline): GTSNPN, SVGIG (reference sequence). The CDR3: CAWSWTGDRADTQYF. For the CDR3, the DNA is TGTGCCTGGAGTTGGACAGGGGACCGGGCAGATACGCAGTATTTT.

The rearrangement uses TRBV2 and TRBJ2-1; D is perhaps TRBD2 (7 bases). Germline assignment: CDR1 SNHLY and CDR2 FYNNEI. V was cut by 10 bases and J by 7 bases, with 17 bases left in between. CDR3 size: 13 residues. CDR3 sequence: CAIPGAGRNEQFF. DNA of the CDR3: TGTGCCATCCCGGGGGCCGGGAGGAATGAGCAGTTCTTC.

The chain uses TRBV15 and TRBJ2-1; TRBD1 matches at 10 bases. CDR1 LNHNV and CDR2 YYDKDF come from the germline V gene (reference sequence). This CDR3 has 15 residues. The junction had 7 bases not matched to a gene; V was cut back by 1 base and J by 10 bases. The DNA of the CDR3 is TGTGCCACCAGCAGAGGTGACAGGGGGCTCACAGAGCAGTTCTTC. Translation: CATSRGDRGLTEQFF. The full variable domain, rest sourced from reference TRBV15 and TRBJ2-1, is DAMVIQNPRYQVTQFGKPVTLSCSQTLNHNVMYWYQQKSSQAPKLLFHYYDKDFNNEADTPDNFQSRRPNTSFCFLDIRSPGLGDTAMYLCATSRGDRGLTEQFFGPGTRLTVL.

V is TRBV11-2 and J is TRBJ1-1, with D unclear. The CDR3 contains 16 residues. The V end was cut by 5 bases, the J end by 0 bases, with 16 bases between. Germline CDR1 and CDR2: SGHAT and FQNNGV. The CDR3 loop reads CASSPLPGEMNTEAFF. For the CDR3, the DNA is TGTGCCAGCAGCCCGCTCCCCGGGGAAATGAACACTGAAGCTTTCTTT.

The chain employs TRBV27 and TRBJ2-5; 9 nucleotides agree with TRBD2. Trimming took 3 bases from V and 4 from J; bases not matched to a gene: 12. The CDR3 covers 17 residues. Germline CDR1 reads MNHEY; CDR2 reads SMNVEV (reference sequence). The CDR3 nucleotides are TGTGCCAGCAGTTTTCAGGTGGCGGGAGGGCCGTCAGAGACCCAGTACTTC. The encoded protein is CASSFQVAGGPSETQYF.

The V gene is TRBV15, the J gene TRBJ2-7; TRBD1 aligns across 9 bases. This CDR3 has 18 residues. Germline loops: CDR1 LNHNV, CDR2 YYDKDF (reference sequence). After removal of 4 bases from V and 9 bases from J, the junction contained 22 bases not matched to a gene. The CDR3 sequence is CATSTRERWDRVIAVQYF. Here the CDR3 DNA reads TGTGCCACCAGCACCAGGGAGAGGTGGGACAGGGTCATCGCGGTGCAGTACTTC.

This chain joins TRBV7-9 and TRBJ2-1; 9 positions agree with TRBD2. V lost 5 bases, J lost 6 bases, and 5 bases stayed unmatched. Germline V lookup: CDR1 SEHNR, CDR2 FQNEAQ (reference sequence). This CDR3 is 14 amino acids long. Here the CDR3 reads CASSMGLASNEQFF. The CDR3 bases are TGTGCCAGCAGCATGGGACTAGCAAGCAATGAGCAGTTCTTC.

This rearrangement joins TRBV29-1 to TRBJ2-2, with 8 bases lining up with TRBD1. CDR3 size: 15 residues. From germline, CDR1 is SQVTM and CDR2 ANQGSEA. J was trimmed by 1 base and V by 7 bases; bases with no gene match: 8. The CDR3 is CSAGQGTGNTGELFF. In DNA form, the CDR3 reads TGCAGCGCCGGGCAGGGGACAGGGAACACCGGGGAGCTGTTTTTT.

Of note for this clone: The sample holds other DNA sequences that translate to the same CDR3. The rearrangement links TRBV19 to TRBJ2-6; D perhaps matches TRBD1 (6 bases). This CDR3 contains 15 residues. V was shortened by 4 bases and J by 4 bases, with 11 bases between the two germline ends. Germline lookup yields CDR1 LNHDA and CDR2 SQIVND (reference sequence). The DNA for the CDR3 is TGTGCCAGTAGTACAACAGGGTCCGGGGCCAACGTCCTGACTTTC. This translates into CASSTTGSGANVLTF.

This chain connects TRBV7-2 to TRBJ2-7, with D possibly being TRBD2 (6 bases). The CDR3 has 14 residues. The germline V gene encodes CDR1 SGHTA and CDR2 FQGNSA. V was pared by 5 bases and J by 0 bases, with 11 bases between. The CDR3 nucleotides read TGTGCCAGCAGCCGGGACTTCTCCTCCTACGAGCAGTACTTC. Translation gives CASSRDFSSYEQYF.

This rearrangement joins TRBV28 to TRBJ1-5; D might be TRBD1 (6 bases). The germline CDR1 and CDR2 sequences are MDHEN and SYDVKM. V lost 6 bases and J 5 bases, leaving 14 bases between the germline ends. The CDR3 extends over 14 amino acids. CDR3 nucleotide sequence: TGTGCCAGCAGACCCGGGGGGGGGCATCAGCCCCAGCATTTT. Its translation is CASRPGGGHQPQHF.

This clone was seen a handful of times. The CDR3 is CASSLHRRGYDTGELFF. The CDR3 DNA is TGTGCCAGCAGTTTACATCGCAGGGGTTATGACACCGGGGAGCTGTTTTTT. The gene calls are TRBV27 and TRBJ2-2, with D possibly matching TRBD1 (6 bases). The germline V gene encodes CDR1 MNHEY and CDR2 SMNVEV (reference sequence). The CDR3 runs to 17 residues. V was pared by 2 bases and J by 3 bases, with 16 bases between.

The rearrangement joins TRBV4-1 to TRBJ2-7; a weak D match, TRBD2 (6 bases). V was trimmed by 0 bases and J by 4 bases, leaving 13 bases between them. The CDR3 covers 15 residues. Looked up from germline, CDR1 is MGHRA and CDR2 is YSYEKL. Written as DNA, the CDR3 is TGCGCCAGCAGCCAAGATTCCGGGACTTTATACGAGCAGTACTTC. Protein product: CASSQDSGTLYEQYF.

This clone was seen a single time. V and J are TRBV29-1 and TRBJ2-1, with D unresolved. Germline V gene sequence: CDR1 SQVTM, CDR2 ANQGSEA. V shed 7 bases and J shed 5 bases, with 15 bases lying between them. This CDR3 comprises 13 residues. The CDR3 protein is CSAGRRTDNEQFF. The DNA for the CDR3 is TGCAGCGCCGGTAGAAGAACCGACAATGAGCAGTTCTTC.

This clone was recorded once. J is TRBJ2-7 and V is TRBV27; D possibly corresponds to TRBD2 (6 bases). The V and J ends lost 6 bases and 4 bases respectively, with 16 bases between them. CDR1 and CDR2 from the germline V gene are MNHEY and SMNVEV (reference sequence). This CDR3 comprises 14 residues. CDR3: CASRLTGVPYEQYF. For the CDR3, the DNA is TGTGCCAGCAGACTGACGGGAGTCCCTTACGAGCAGTACTTC.

The chain combines TRBV28 with TRBJ1-1; D unclear. This CDR3 spans 13 amino acids. Per the germline V gene, CDR1 is MDHEN and CDR2 is SYDVKM. The ends were cut back, 6 bases at V and 4 bases at J, with 12 bases in the middle. The CDR3 nucleotides read TGTGCCAGCAGCACAGATTTAGGCACTGAAGCTTTCTTT. Translation: CASSTDLGTEAFF.

The chain carries TRBV6-1 and TRBJ2-7; 7 bases fit TRBD2. Trimming at V came to 5 bases and at J to 3 bases, leaving 7 bases not matched to a gene. Germline loops: CDR1 MNHNS, CDR2 SASEGT. The CDR3 is 14 residues long. The CDR3 nucleotides are TGTGCCAGCAGTTCGGGAGGTGCCGGCTACGAGCAGTACTTC. Its protein is CASSSGGAGYEQYF.

This clone was counted between two and nine times. The chain joins TRBV28 to TRBJ2-3; TRBD1 is a possible D gene (5 bases). CDR1 MDHEN and CDR2 SYDVKM come from the germline V gene. The CDR3 runs to 15 residues. V shed 2 bases and J shed 0 bases, with 9 bases lying between them. CDR3 nucleotides: TGTGCCAGCAGTTTAGACAGATCTAGCACAGATACGCAGTATTTT. Its translation is CASSLDRSSTDTQYF.

In its sample, this clone was seen once. The chain combines TRBV27 with TRBJ2-1, with D tentatively TRBD2 (5 bases). V gave up 3 bases and J gave up 8 bases, with 17 bases separating them. The CDR3 has 15 residues. Germline V gene sequence: CDR1 MNHEY, CDR2 SMNVEV (reference sequence). The CDR3, as DNA: TGTGCCAGCAGTTTCCCTAGCTCCCGGGTGGATGAGCAGTTCTTC. Amino acids: CASSFPSSRVDEQFF.

V and J are TRBV5-8 and TRBJ2-7; TRBD2 agrees at 11 bases. Germline V gives CDR1 SGHTS, CDR2 YDEGEE. The CDR3 has 14 amino acids. V trimming: 7 bases; J trimming: 2 bases; junction bases outside the gene matches: 5. The CDR3 bases are TGTGCCAGCCGAACGGGACTAGCGGCCTACGAGCAGTACTTC. Translation: CASRTGLAAYEQYF.